This T cell receptor (beta chain) was sequenced for a study of graft-versus-host responses after intestinal transplantation. Study-level information: Recipients underwent multivisceral, liver-intestinal, or isolated intestinal transplants. The recipients all started with anti-thymocyte globulin induction and then took tacrolimus and steroids for around three years.

Remarks on this clone: Its antigen is not identified.

Repertoires were generated with immunoSEQ multiplex PCR, while TCRdb's copy carries only in-frame clones and drops some. The profile shows 96,000 or so clones, about 94% of them singletons. Germline trimming cut 6 bases from V and 4 bases from J; bases unmatched to any gene: 14. This CDR3 contains 16 residues. Per germline, CDR1 MDHEN and CDR2 SYDVKM. Source: unstimulated CD4+ T cells sorted from spleen or lymph node cells, taken before intestinal transplant. The TCR originated in a human donor who received an intestinal transplant. The V gene is TRBV28, the J gene TRBJ1-2; TRBD1 aligns across 7 bases. The CDR3 DNA reads TGTGCCAGCAGCCTCTTAATACAGGGGAAAGGCTATGGCTACACCTTC. Translation gives CASSLLIQGKGYGYTF.